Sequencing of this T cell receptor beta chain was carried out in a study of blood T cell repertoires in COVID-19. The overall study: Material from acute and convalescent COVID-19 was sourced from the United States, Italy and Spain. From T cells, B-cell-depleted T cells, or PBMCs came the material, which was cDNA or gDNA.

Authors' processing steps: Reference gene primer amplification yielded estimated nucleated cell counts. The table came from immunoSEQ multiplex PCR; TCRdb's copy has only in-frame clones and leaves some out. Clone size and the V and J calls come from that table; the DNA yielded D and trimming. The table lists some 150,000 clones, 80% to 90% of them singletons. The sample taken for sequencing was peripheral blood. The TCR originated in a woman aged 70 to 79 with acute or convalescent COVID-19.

CDR3: CASSMRVGPGAPEAFF. The CDR3 DNA sequence: TGTGCCAGTAGTATGCGTGTGGGGCCCGGCGCCCCTGAAGCTTTCTTT. The V gene is TRBV19, the J gene TRBJ1-1; tentative D call: TRBD1 (5 bases). Germline-derived CDR1 and CDR2 are LNHDA and SQIVND (reference sequence). V lost 3 bases, J lost 6 bases, and 20 bases lay in between. The CDR3 runs to 16 residues.